The 27 T cell receptor beta chains given below trace back to one sample, sequenced in a study of vaccination effects on CD4 cells after COVID-19. Assay: immunoSEQ multiplex PCR; the TCRdb copy retains only in-frame clones and omits some. The table includes 40,000 to 50,000 clones, about 74% detected once. These receptors' antigens are unknown. Antigen-specific CD4+ T cells were expanded (with viral peptide pools) by the ViraFEST assay ahead of sequencing. Upon completion of 10 to 11 days in culture, CD4+ T cells were isolated. Two-dose BNT162b2 or mRNA-1273 vaccination was given to participants. This specimen consisted of CD4+ T cells from PBMCs cultured with HCoV-OC43 spike peptides, obtained after COVID-19 vaccination. The subset here: HCoV-OC43 spike overlapping peptide pool stimulation. The receptors stem from a human donor who received a COVID-19 vaccine.

This rearrangement joins TRBV4-1 to TRBJ2-2; D gene unclear. The CDR3 runs 17 residues. Germline V gene lookup returns CDR1 MGHRA and CDR2 YSYEKL. Between the trimmed V and J ends, which lost 0 bases and 4 bases, there was a span of 15 bases. The CDR3 region is CASSQDTRLEFTGELFF. In DNA, the CDR3 is TGCGCCAGCAGCCAAGATACGCGGCTAGAGTTCACCGGGGAGCTGTTTTTT.

This clone was detected once. This chain joins TRBV6-6 and TRBJ2-5; TRBD1 agrees at 10 bases. Trimming took 5 bases from V and 5 from J; bases not matched to a gene: 14. The CDR3 spans 17 residues. The germline V gene has CDR1 MNHNY and CDR2 SVGAGI (reference sequence). This CDR3 is CASSLRSGQGFWETQYF. In DNA form, the CDR3 reads TGTGCCAGCAGTCTTCGATCGGGACAGGGGTTTTGGGAGACCCAGTACTTC.

The chain has TRBV21-1 and TRBJ2-7; TRBD1, the D gene given by the table, was not confirmed from the DNA. TRBV21-1 is a pseudogene. This CDR3 region has 24 residues. The DNA for the CDR3 is TGTGCCAGCAGCATAAGACAATACCACCCTCTCCGGGACAGGGGGATAGGAATCTCCTACGAGCAGTACTTC. Translated: CASSIRQYHPLRDRGIGISYEQYF.

The V gene is TRBV12-3 or TRBV12-4, the J gene TRBJ2-7, with 7 bases aligning to TRBD1. The CDR3 is made up of 12 amino acids. The ends lost 6 bases at V and 2 bases at J; junction bases unmatched: 1. The CDR3 protein is CASSTGAYEQYF. DNA for the CDR3: TGTGCCAGCAGCACAGGGGCCTACGAGCAGTACTTC.

The chain couples TRBV3-1 (or the pseudogene TRBV3-2) to TRBJ1-5; no definite D call. The CDR3 is made up of 14 amino acids. V lost 0 bases and J 4 bases, leaving 7 bases between the germline ends. The germline V gene encodes CDR1 LGHDT and CDR2 YNNKEL (reference sequence). The CDR3 spells CASSQDSTNQPQHF. The CDR3, as DNA: TGTGCCAGCAGCCAAGACAGTACTAATCAGCCCCAGCATTTT.

The CDR3 nucleotides are TGCGCCAGCAGCTTGGGAGGACAGCTTGCGGCCCAGTACTTC. Its protein product is CASSLGGQLAAQYF. The chain recombines TRBV5-1 with TRBJ2-5; TRBD1 is a possible D gene (6 bases). The CDR3 is 14 residues long. The V gene's germline CDR1 is SGHRS and CDR2 YFSETQ. V lost 0 bases to trimming and J lost 9 bases, with 15 bases between them.

The chain is built from TRBV20-1 and TRBJ1-2, with D possibly TRBD1 on 5 matching bases. Germline CDR1 is DFQATT and CDR2 is SNEGSKA (reference sequence). There are 14 residues in the CDR3. V was pared by 3 bases and J by 5 bases, with 16 bases between. CDR3 DNA: TGCAGTGCTAGTGCCGACAGTACTGTATATGGCTACACCTTC. Its protein product is CSASADSTVYGYTF.

The sample holds a few counts of this clone. V and J are TRBV10-3 and TRBJ2-1; 8 bases map to TRBD2. Germline lookup yields CDR1 ENHRY and CDR2 SYGVKD. This CDR3 spans 17 amino acids. Trimming removed 0 bases from V and 6 bases from J; junction bases left unmatched: 10. CDR3 in amino acids: CAISESGGPGGGNEQFF. Written as DNA, the CDR3 is TGTGCCATCAGTGAGTCGGGAGGCCCGGGAGGGGGCAATGAGCAGTTCTTC.

The chain employs TRBV29-1 and TRBJ1-5, with D unclear. The CDR3 totals 13 residues. Trimming took off 4 bases at V and 7 bases at J, with 14 bases between the two ends. The V gene's germline CDR1 is SQVTM and CDR2 ANQGSEA. The CDR3 protein is CSVGEGYRQPQHF. Written as DNA, the CDR3 is TGCAGCGTTGGGGAAGGGTATCGACAGCCCCAGCATTTT.

The chain recombines TRBV6-5 with TRBJ1-5; 7 positions match TRBD1. With 0 bases clipped from V and 5 bases from J, the junction kept 4 bases outside the gene matches. The CDR3 length is 15 residues. Per germline, CDR1 MNHEY and CDR2 SVGAGI. The CDR3 region has the DNA TGTGCCAGCAGTTACTCGAGACAGGGTCATCAGCCCCAGCATTTT. This sequence encodes CASSYSRQGHQPQHF.

The J gene is TRBJ2-6, the V gene TRBV6-5, with D hard to call. The V gene lost 6 bases and the J gene lost 1 base, with 7 bases spanning the gap. The length of the CDR3 is 14 residues. Germline CDR1 reads MNHEY; CDR2 reads SVGAGI. The chain's CDR3 is CASRLTSGANVLTF. The CDR3, as DNA: TGTGCCAGCAGGCTCACATCTGGGGCCAACGTCCTGACTTTC.

The genes are TRBV6-1 and TRBJ1-6; TRBD1 aligns across 7 bases. V lost 2 bases and J lost 8; bases outside the gene matches: 6. The germline V gene encodes CDR1 MNHNS and CDR2 SASEGT. The CDR3 loop spans 15 amino acids. CDR3 sequence: CASSESWTGDSPLHF. The CDR3 region has the DNA TGTGCCAGCAGTGAATCTTGGACAGGTGATTCACCCCTCCACTTT.

V is TRBV7-9 and J is TRBJ1-3; D is perhaps TRBD1 (6 bases). This CDR3 is 18 amino acids long. Trimming took 1 base from V and 3 from J, leaving 19 bases between them. Looked up from germline, CDR1 is SEHNR and CDR2 is FQNEAQ (reference sequence). The CDR3 loop reads CASSLGSFWGRGGNTIYF. The DNA of the CDR3 is TGTGCCAGCAGCTTAGGCAGTTTCTGGGGGCGAGGTGGAAACACCATATATTTT.

About this clone: Other nucleotide sequences in the sample specify the same CDR3. V is TRBV12-3 or TRBV12-4 and J is TRBJ1-5; no clear D. This CDR3 comprises 13 residues. With 3 bases removed from V and 7 bases from J, the gap between germline ends came to 10 bases. The CDR3 DNA reads as TGTGCCAGCAGTTTGGAGAGAGGGCAGCCCCAGCATTTT. It is translated as CASSLERGQPQHF.

Comment on this clone: The same CDR3 also results from other DNA sequences found in this sample. This chain uses TRBV19 with TRBJ2-2, with 9 bases that match TRBD1. J lost 8 bases, V lost 6 bases, and 7 bases had no gene match. This CDR3 is 14 amino acids long. CDR1 is LNHDA, CDR2 SQIVND, per germline (reference sequence). The CDR3 region is CASRRDRDFGELFF. The CDR3 bases are TGTGCCAGTAGGAGGGACAGGGATTTTGGGGAGCTGTTTTTT.

This chain uses TRBV7-9 with TRBJ2-7, with 7 bases aligning to TRBD2. Trimming at V came to 5 bases and at J to 5 bases, leaving 3 bases not matched to a gene. The length of the CDR3 is 12 residues. Looked up from germline, CDR1 is SEHNR and CDR2 is FQNEAQ (reference sequence). The CDR3 spells CASSPGLDEQYF. In DNA form, the CDR3 reads TGTGCCAGCAGCCCAGGACTAGACGAGCAGTACTTC.

The chain joins TRBV20-1 to TRBJ1-2; D is ambiguous. V shed 5 bases and J shed 6 bases, with 10 bases lying between them. This CDR3 has 11 residues. Germline V gives CDR1 DFQATT, CDR2 SNEGSKA (reference sequence). The CDR3 DNA follows: TGCAGTGCTTACGGAGGGCATGGCTACACCTTC. Protein product: CSAYGGHGYTF.

The chain joins TRBV7-6 to TRBJ1-2, with TRBD1 matching 8 bases. The CDR3 is made up of 20 amino acids. V lost 8 bases and J lost 4; bases outside the gene matches: 27. CDR1 is SGHVS and CDR2 is FNYEAQ in the germline V gene. The CDR3 region has the DNA TGTGCCAGCCGCCCTACTTTTCAGCTCTTTGACAGGGGAGATATCTATGGCTACACCTTC. Its translation is CASRPTFQLFDRGDIYGYTF.

The chain employs TRBV5-1 and TRBJ1-6; D gene ambiguous. The CDR3 is 14 residues long. Trimming shortened V by 3 bases and J by 8 bases, and 12 bases separated the two germline ends. Germline V gene sequence: CDR1 SGHRS, CDR2 YFSETQ. CDR3 residues: CASSWGGSDSPLHF. As DNA, the CDR3 is TGCGCCAGCAGCTGGGGAGGGTCGGATTCACCCCTCCACTTT.

This clone was observed a few times. The chain is built from TRBV7-7 and TRBJ2-7, with 7 bases aligning to TRBD1. The CDR3 extends over 13 amino acids. V dropped 0 bases and J dropped 6; count of bases not matched to a gene: 2. Germline V gene data show CDR1 as SSHAT and CDR2 as FNYEAQ (reference sequence). Here the CDR3 reads CASSLASGGEQYF. In DNA, the CDR3 is TGTGCCAGCAGCTTAGCGTCAGGGGGCGAGCAGTACTTC.

The chain carries TRBV19 and TRBJ2-2; 14 positions match TRBD2. V trimming: 7 bases; J trimming: 10 bases; junction bases outside the gene matches: 5. From germline, CDR1 is LNHDA and CDR2 SQIVND (reference sequence). The CDR3 is 14 residues long. CDR3 sequence (DNA): TGTGCCAGTAACGGACTAGCGGGAGGTCTGGAGCTGTTTTTT. It codes for CASNGLAGGLELFF.

This rearrangement joins TRBV5-6 to TRBJ2-1, with TRBD1 identical over 7 bases. Germline V gene data show CDR1 as SGHDT and CDR2 as YYEEEE. Trimming cost V 7 bases and J 9 bases; bases outside gene matches: 13. This CDR3 contains 14 residues. CDR3 loop: CASLDRVRFGEQFF. CDR3 nucleotides: TGTGCCAGCCTTGACAGGGTACGATTTGGTGAGCAGTTCTTC. The whole variable domain, remainder taken from reference TRBV5-6 and TRBJ2-1, is DAGVTQSPTHLIKTRGQQVTLRCSPKSGHDTVSWYQQALGQGPQFIFQYYEEEERQRGNFPDRFSGHQFPNYSSELNVNALLLGDSALYLCASLDRVRFGEQFFGPGTRLTVL.

This rearrangement joins TRBV5-6 to TRBJ2-3; 12 bases are shared with TRBD1. With V trimmed by 6 bases and J by 6 bases, 8 bases remained unmatched. The CDR3 covers 15 residues. CDR1 is SGHDT and CDR2 is YYEEEE in the germline V gene. The CDR3 bases are TGTGCCAGCATGCCATGGGACAGGGGGCACGATACGCAGTATTTT. This gives the protein CASMPWDRGHDTQYF.

The table lists this clone with a few counts. The chain has TRBV5-1 and TRBJ2-3; D not certain. V gave up 0 bases and J gave up 0 bases, with 5 bases separating them. This CDR3 spans 14 amino acids. Germline CDR1 is SGHRS and CDR2 is YFSETQ. In DNA form, the CDR3 reads TGCGCCAGCAGCTTGGCGTTTAGCACAGATACGCAGTATTTT. This encodes CASSLAFSTDTQYF.

The chain employs TRBV19 and TRBJ1-2; D may be TRBD1 (6 bases). This CDR3 has 13 residues. V lost 6 bases and J 3 bases, leaving 11 bases between the germline ends. Germline assignment: CDR1 LNHDA and CDR2 SQIVND (reference sequence). In DNA form, the CDR3 reads TGTGCCAGTAGCTTCGGACAGCACTATGGCTACACCTTC. Translated: CASSFGQHYGYTF.

The chain couples TRBV11-3 to TRBJ2-2; D may be TRBD1 or TRBD2 (5 bases each). The CDR3 totals 16 residues. CDR1 and CDR2 from the germline V gene are SGHNT and YENEEA. V lost 1 base and J lost 9, with 18 bases in between. In nucleotides, the CDR3 is TGTGCCAGCAGCTTAGGCCCGGACTCTGGGGCTCGGGAGCTGTTTTTT. It yields the protein CASSLGPDSGARELFF.

This clone occurred once. The CDR3 DNA sequence: TGTGCCAGTAGTATAGCGCAGGTCCAAGAGACCCAGTACTTC. This gives the protein CASSIAQVQETQYF. The gene calls are TRBV19 and TRBJ2-5; D uncertain. Looked up from germline, CDR1 is LNHDA and CDR2 is SQIVND (reference sequence). The CDR3 sequence is 14 residues long. V was clipped by 1 base and J by 1 base, with 7 bases between them.